The present TCR beta chain was sequenced within a study of T cell responses to AZD1222 COVID-19 vaccine. Profiling relied on immunoSEQ multiplex PCR, and the TCRdb table lists in-frame clones only, not all of them. The sample has some 170,000 clones, 94% seen once. Here the sequenced sample was peripheral blood, taken 28 days after the second AZD1222 dose. The TCR originated in an adult who received the AZD1222 COVID-19 vaccine.

DNA for the CDR3: TGTGCCAGCAGCCAAGCCCGTAGCCTTGAGCAGTTCTTC. Its protein is CASSQARSLEQFF. The V call is TRBV4-2, the J call TRBJ2-1; D is ambiguous. The CDR3 sequence is 13 residues long. CDR1 and CDR2 from the germline V gene are LGHNA and YNFKEQ. Trimming left V 1 base short and J 9 bases short, with 10 bases between.